One T cell receptor (beta chain) is described in this entry. CDR3 length equals 14 residues. Trimming cost V 1 base and J 3 bases, with 8 bases left between them. The germline V gene encodes CDR1 SGHKS and CDR2 YYEKEE (reference sequence). This entry belongs to a study of blood T cell repertoires in COVID-19. Overall study context: COVID-19 samples from acute and convalescent phases originated in the United States, Italy and Spain. T cells, B-cell-depleted T cells, or PBMCs provided the cDNA or gDNA that served as material.

In the original analysis: Researchers report that nucleated cell counts were estimated from reference gene primer amplification. Method: immunoSEQ multiplex PCR; TCRdb's copy keeps in-frame clones and lacks some. V and J calls and clone size come straight from that table; D and trimming were deduced from the DNA. This table has roughly 250,000 clones, 80% to 90% appearing once. Seattle cases were enrolled at active infection and followed longitudinally. The chain recombines TRBV5-5 with TRBJ1-5, with D possibly TRBD1 on 6 matching bases. This TCR derives from a woman aged 25 to 39 with COVID-19, enrolled during active disease. The sample taken for sequencing was peripheral blood. In DNA form, the CDR3 reads TGTGCCAGCAGCTTGACAGGGTTCAATCAGCCCCAGCATTTT. It codes for CASSLTGFNQPQHF.